The rows below give T cell receptor beta chains drawn from one sample of a study of beta chain features in type 1 diabetes. Profiling relied on immunoSEQ multiplex PCR, and the TCRdb table lists in-frame clones only, not all of them. There are more than 130,000 clones in the sample; 6.9% occur only once, and around 1.3% lies in the top ten. The sequencing sample was made of central memory CD4+ T cells from blood. These receptors all stem from a woman aged 30 to 39 in good health. The CDR3 runs from the conserved cysteine through the conserved F or W. Fields, in order: J gene, V gene, CDR3 protein.

j_call: TRBJ2-1
v_call: TRBV11-2
cdr3_aa: CASRSEKSYNEQFF

j_call: TRBJ2-7
v_call: TRBV2
cdr3_aa: CASSQSVDHEQYF

j_call: TRBJ2-3
v_call: TRBV6-1
cdr3_aa: CATGLTNTQYF

j_call: TRBJ2-3
v_call: TRBV4-2
cdr3_aa: CASSQELAGDTDTQYF

j_call: TRBJ2-5
v_call: TRBV5-1
cdr3_aa: CASSLGASQETQYF

j_call: TRBJ1-3
v_call: TRBV2
cdr3_aa: CASSATGTGASGNTIYF

j_call: TRBJ2-1
v_call: TRBV7-9
cdr3_aa: CASSPVGRAGNEQFF

j_call: TRBJ2-3
v_call: TRBV2
cdr3_aa: CASSISRREPDTQYF

j_call: TRBJ2-7
v_call: TRBV13
cdr3_aa: CASSFAVREQYF

j_call: TRBJ2-5
v_call: TRBV28
cdr3_aa: CASSSGAGDLETQYF

j_call: TRBJ2-7
v_call: TRBV28
cdr3_aa: CASSFIKPMGLYEQYF

j_call: TRBJ2-4
v_call: TRBV11-1
cdr3_aa: CASSSTQGSKNIQYF

j_call: TRBJ2-1
v_call: TRBV28
cdr3_aa: CASRSGSSYNEQFF

j_call: TRBJ2-3
v_call: TRBV7-2
cdr3_aa: CASSQTLTGSGPDTQYF

j_call: TRBJ2-1
v_call: TRBV7-2
cdr3_aa: CASSPKTSYEQFF

j_call: TRBJ2-7
v_call: TRBV27
cdr3_aa: CASSPGTGVIYEQYF

j_call: TRBJ2-1
v_call: TRBV19
cdr3_aa: CATNRLAGGPNEQFF

j_call: TRBJ2-7
v_call: TRBV11-2
cdr3_aa: CASSLYTSGAAYEQYF

j_call: TRBJ1-1
v_call: TRBV2
cdr3_aa: CASLLQTEAFF